The sequence of this TCR beta chain was determined in a study of blood T cells in healthy people across ages. A word on this clonotype: Its specificity is not known.

Drawn from each donor were ten milliliters of peripheral blood. Samples each yielded at least 6 micrograms of total RNA. Per the germline V gene, CDR1 is LGHDT and CDR2 is YNNKEL (reference sequence). V was clipped by 5 bases and J by 0 bases; unmatched bases: 12. This CDR3 contains 18 residues. General study points: CMV infection status of these donors was not known.

Through a sample-barcoded 5' primer and a J-beta primer mix, a second PCR was run for roughly 7 to 11 cycles. TCRdb used MiXCR to reprocess the 5' RACE reads, holding one entry per CDR3 protein. The data show 1.5 million to 2 million distinct CDR3 sequences, about 50% seen once. This clonotype originated in a woman in her 40s in good health. The rearrangement links TRBV3-1 to TRBJ2-3, with 9 nucleotides matching TRBD2. The sequenced sample consisted of blood. This chain's CDR3 is CASSSSGGYDPSTDTQYF. The CDR3 nucleotides read TGTGCCAGCAGCTCAAGCGGGGGGTATGACCCTAGCACAGATACGCAGTATTTT.